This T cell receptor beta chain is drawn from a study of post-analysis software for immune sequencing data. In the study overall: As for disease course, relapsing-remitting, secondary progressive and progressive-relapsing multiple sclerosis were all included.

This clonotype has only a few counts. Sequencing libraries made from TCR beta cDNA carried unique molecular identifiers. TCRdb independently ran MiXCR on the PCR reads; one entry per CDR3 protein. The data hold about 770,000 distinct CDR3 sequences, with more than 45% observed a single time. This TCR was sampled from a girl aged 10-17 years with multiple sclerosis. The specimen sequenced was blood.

The CDR3 DNA is TGTGCCACCAGCGAACTGACTTTTGAAAAACTGTTTTTT. Translated: CATSELTFEKLFF. The chain employs TRBV15 and TRBJ1-4; D uncertain. Trimming left V 5 bases short and J 7 bases short, with 11 bases between. CDR3 length: 13 residues. Germline CDR1 LNHNV, CDR2 YYDKDF (reference sequence). Using reference TRBV15 and TRBJ1-4 for the parts outside the CDR3, the full variable domain is DAMVIQNPRYQVTQFGKPVTLSCSQTLNHNVMYWYQQKSSQAPKLLFHYYDKDFNNEADTPDNFQSRRPNTSFCFLDIRSPGLGDTAMYLCATSELTFEKLFFGSGTQLSVL.